Shown below are 2 T cell receptor beta chains from a single sample sequenced in a study of blood T cells in healthy people across ages. A second PCR, run for about 6 to 11 cycles, used a sample-barcoded 5' primer plus a J-beta primer mix. TCRdb passed the 5' RACE reads through MiXCR, listing each CDR3 protein once. The data hold 1.5 million to 2 million distinct CDR3 sequences, with about 50% observed a single time. Sequencing was carried out using blood. Receptors originate from a woman aged 40-49 years in good health.

The rearrangement joins TRBV4-2 to TRBJ2-1; 9 positions match TRBD2. The CDR3 is 20 amino acids. V lost 1 base to trimming and J lost 0 bases; unmatched junction nucleotides: 13. Looked up from germline, CDR1 is LGHNA and CDR2 is YNFKEQ. The CDR3: CASSQVVIAGALNSYNEQFF. CDR3 DNA sequence: TGTGCCAGCAGCCAAGTGGTGATAGCGGGGGCCCTAAACTCCTACAATGAGCAGTTCTTC.

V is TRBV10-3 and J is TRBJ2-5; D unclear. V lost 4 bases and J lost 3, with 12 bases in between. The CDR3 length is 14 residues. CDR1 and CDR2 from the germline V gene are ENHRY and SYGVKD. CDR3 region: CAISGTALEETQYF. The CDR3 nucleotides are TGTGCCATCAGTGGAACCGCGTTAGAAGAGACCCAGTACTTC.